Following are 25 T cell receptor beta chains from one sample sequenced in a study of cytomegalovirus exposure and HLA in healthy donors. PCR amplification relied on 60 Vbeta primers (plus 13 Jbeta primers). TCRdb's copy holds only in-frame clones and misses some; the assay was immunoSEQ multiplex PCR. The table has roughly 130,000 clones, roughly 83% seen once. The specimen was PBMCs. The receptor set was obtained from a girl aged 2 to 10 in good health and CMV-seronegative.

The V gene is TRBV7-6, the J gene TRBJ2-5, with no clear D. Germline V gene data show CDR1 as SGHVS and CDR2 as FNYEAQ. Trimming took 3 bases from V and 1 from J, leaving 3 bases between them. CDR3 length: 12 amino acids. CDR3 nucleotide sequence: TGTGCCAGCAGCTTCATCCAAGAGACCCAGTACTTC. Its translation is CASSFIQETQYF.

In its sample, this clone was seen a few times. The chain employs TRBV27 and TRBJ2-1; maybe TRBD2 (5 bases). This CDR3 contains 12 residues. V lost 5 bases and J lost 9, with 11 bases in between. CDR1 is MNHEY, CDR2 SMNVEV, per germline (reference sequence). CDR3 DNA: TGTGCCAGCAGTGGACTGTCTAGTGAGCAGTTCTTC. Translated: CASSGLSSEQFF.

The chain recombines TRBV13 with TRBJ1-2; TRBD1 agrees at 7 bases. The germline gives CDR1 PRHDT, CDR2 FYEKMQ (reference sequence). After removal of 4 bases from V and 6 bases from J, the junction contained 8 bases not matched to a gene. This CDR3 is built from 14 residues. The CDR3 region has the DNA TGTGCCAGCAGCTATAAACAGGGGCTAAATGGCTACACCTTC. It is translated as CASSYKQGLNGYTF.

This chain joins TRBV7-2 and TRBJ2-3, with 10 bases matching TRBD2. After removal of 4 bases from V and 5 bases from J, the junction contained 12 bases not matched to a gene. Germline V gives CDR1 SGHTA, CDR2 FQGNSA. CDR3 size: 17 residues. This CDR3 is CASSSQAGGRSGDTQYF. CDR3 nucleotides: TGTGCCAGCAGCTCGCAAGCGGGGGGGCGATCGGGAGATACGCAGTATTTT.

This sequence joins TRBV6-5 and TRBJ2-3; 9 bases are shared with TRBD1. This CDR3 spans 16 amino acids. V gave up 0 bases and J gave up 4 bases; unmatched junction bases: 5. The germline V gene has CDR1 MNHEY and CDR2 SVGAGI. The CDR3, as DNA: TGTGCCAGCAGTTACTCCGGGACAGGGAATTCAGATACGCAGTATTTT. Translated: CASSYSGTGNSDTQYF.

The chain uses TRBV9 and TRBJ1-1; 7 positions match TRBD1. Trimming at V came to 4 bases and at J to 2 bases, leaving 8 bases not matched to a gene. The CDR3 spans 15 residues. Germline CDR1 is SGDLS and CDR2 is YYNGEE. The CDR3 loop is CASSPPQGVNTEAFF. The CDR3 nucleotides read TGTGCCAGCAGCCCCCCTCAGGGGGTAAACACTGAAGCTTTCTTT. Looking up the rest from reference TRBV9 and TRBJ1-1 gives the full variable domain: DSGVTQTPKHLITATGQRVTLRCSPRSGDLSVYWYQQSLDQGLQFLIQYYNGEERAKGNILERFSAQQFPDLHSELNLSSLELGDSALYFCASSPPQGVNTEAFFGQGTRLTVV.

This clone was recorded once. V is TRBV18 and J is TRBJ2-1; possible D gene TRBD1, 5 bases. The CDR3 sequence is 18 residues long. Germline V lookup: CDR1 KGHSH, CDR2 LQKENI. V was shortened by 4 bases and J by 0 bases, with 19 bases between the two germline ends. CDR3 residues: CASSLDRVRHPSYNEQFF. DNA for the CDR3: TGTGCCAGCTCACTTGACAGAGTAAGACATCCCTCCTACAATGAGCAGTTCTTC.

In its sample, this clone was seen a few times. This sequence joins TRBV4-3 and TRBJ2-5; 11 bases fit TRBD2. CDR3 length: 16 amino acids. The V segment lost 0 bases and the J segment 1 base; nucleotides outside the gene matches: 1. CDR1 and CDR2 from the germline V gene are LGHNA and YSLEER. This CDR3 is CASSQEGTSGQETQYF. DNA of the CDR3: TGCGCCAGCAGCCAAGAAGGGACTAGCGGCCAAGAGACCCAGTACTTC.

The V gene is TRBV27, the J gene TRBJ1-2, with 10 positions matching TRBD1. This CDR3 comprises 14 residues. CDR1 is MNHEY, CDR2 SMNVEV, per germline (reference sequence). V was clipped by 6 bases and J by 6 bases; unmatched bases: 7. The CDR3 loop reads CASSQPGTGDGYTF. CDR3 sequence (DNA): TGTGCCAGCAGCCAGCCAGGGACAGGGGATGGCTACACCTTC.

The chain has TRBV9 and TRBJ1-2; weak D call: TRBD1 (6 bases). V lost 1 base, J lost 7 bases, and 11 bases lay in between. The CDR3 extends over 13 amino acids. Germline CDR1 and CDR2: SGDLS and YYNGEE. The CDR3 DNA sequence: TGTGCCAGCAGCGTATCAGGGGCGGCTGGCTACACCTTC. It specifies CASSVSGAAGYTF.

The V gene is TRBV30, the J gene TRBJ2-1, with TRBD2 identical over 8 bases. The CDR3 covers 15 residues. Germline trimming cut 4 bases from V and 13 bases from J; bases unmatched to any gene: 18. From germline, CDR1 is GTSNPN and CDR2 SVGIG (reference sequence). The CDR3: CAWTSGSGSMAYQFF. The CDR3 bases are TGTGCCTGGACTTCGGGGAGCGGGAGTATGGCTTATCAGTTCTTC.

The chain links TRBV19 to TRBJ2-3; D is uncertain. With 3 bases removed from V and 12 bases from J, the gap between germline ends came to 13 bases. Per germline, CDR1 LNHDA and CDR2 SQIVND (reference sequence). The CDR3 spans 12 residues. The DNA for the CDR3 is TGTGCCAGTAGTATCAAGAGGAGCCCTCAGTATTTT. It specifies CASSIKRSPQYF.

This clone was observed a single time. The chain has TRBV6-1 and TRBJ2-1, with 16 bases matching TRBD2. The germline V gene encodes CDR1 MNHNS and CDR2 SASEGT. V trimming: 6 bases; J trimming: 10 bases; junction bases outside the gene matches: 6. The CDR3 runs to 15 residues. CDR3 sequence: CASSPTGLAGGEQFF. In DNA form, the CDR3 reads TGTGCCAGCAGCCCAACGGGACTAGCGGGGGGGGAGCAGTTCTTC.

The V gene is TRBV15, the J gene TRBJ2-4; tentative D call: TRBD1 (5 bases). V lost 8 bases and J lost 8, with 19 bases in between. The CDR3 extends over 14 amino acids. Germline lookup yields CDR1 LNHNV and CDR2 YYDKDF (reference sequence). CDR3: CATSFRGSGDIQYF. Here the CDR3 DNA reads TGTGCCACCTCCTTTAGGGGCAGTGGAGACATTCAGTACTTC.

V and J are TRBV27 and TRBJ2-1, with 12 bases that match TRBD1. There are 16 residues in the CDR3. CDR1 and CDR2 (germline): MNHEY, SMNVEV (reference sequence). J gave up 8 bases and V 0 bases, and 5 bases lay outside the gene matches. As DNA, the CDR3 is TGTGCCAGCAGTTTATCCCCGGGGGACAGGGGGCATGAGCAGTTCTTC. It specifies CASSLSPGDRGHEQFF.

The V and J genes are TRBV7-2 and TRBJ2-5; 14 bases map to TRBD2. V dropped 6 bases and J dropped 5; count of bases not matched to a gene: 8. Germline V lookup: CDR1 SGHTA, CDR2 FQGNSA. The length of the CDR3 is 16 residues. The CDR3 loop reads CASRPPGLAGEETQYF. In nucleotides, the CDR3 is TGTGCCAGCAGACCCCCGGGACTAGCGGGAGAGGAGACCCAGTACTTC.

The rearrangement joins TRBV27 to TRBJ2-7; D is unclear. The CDR3 spans 16 residues. V was clipped by 6 bases and J by 0 bases, with 18 bases between them. Germline values: CDR1 MNHEY, CDR2 SMNVEV (reference sequence). CDR3: CASSLIATHSSYEQYF. The CDR3 coding sequence is TGTGCCAGCAGCTTGATAGCTACGCACTCCTCCTACGAGCAGTACTTC.

The chain carries TRBV6-5 and TRBJ1-4; D remains ambiguous. V lost 0 bases, J lost 10 bases, and 15 bases lay in between. This CDR3 is built from 15 residues. From germline, CDR1 is MNHEY and CDR2 SVGAGI. The CDR3, as DNA: TGTGCCAGCAGTTACTCGGCGGTCCTTGCGGGAAAACTGTTTTTT. As protein: CASSYSAVLAGKLFF.

The chain has TRBV2 and TRBJ2-5, with TRBD1 identical over 7 bases. J lost 5 bases, V lost 6 bases, and 3 bases had no gene match. The CDR3 length is 12 residues. The germline V gene encodes CDR1 SNHLY and CDR2 FYNNEI. CDR3 nucleotides: TGTGCCAGCAGATTACAGGGGGAGACCCAGTACTTC. It yields the protein CASRLQGETQYF.

The gene calls are TRBV30 and TRBJ2-3; 8 nucleotides align to TRBD2. The junction had 12 bases not matched to a gene; V was cut back by 5 bases and J by 8 bases. The CDR3 is 14 residues long. Germline V gene lookup returns CDR1 GTSNPN and CDR2 SVGIG (reference sequence). CDR3 sequence reads: CAWRPGGGEVTQYF. CDR3 in DNA: TGTGCCTGGCGGCCCGGGGGGGGCGAAGTTACGCAGTATTTT. The full variable domain, completed using reference TRBV30 and TRBJ2-3, is SQTIHQWPATLVQPVGSPLSLECTVEGTSNPNLYWYRQAAGRGLQLLFYSVGIGQISSEVPQNLSASRPQDRQFILSSKKLLLSDSGFYLCAWRPGGGEVTQYFGPGTRLTVL.

The chain combines TRBV4-2 with TRBJ2-2; possibly TRBD2 for D (6 bases). V lost 0 bases and J lost 2, with 19 bases in between. In germline, CDR1 is LGHNA, CDR2 YNFKEQ. The CDR3 loop spans 19 amino acids. The CDR3 region has the DNA TGTGCCAGCAGCCAAGATTTGGCTAGCGTCGCCACAAACACCGGGGAGCTGTTTTTT. Amino acid sequence: CASSQDLASVATNTGELFF.

The chain has TRBV7-2 and TRBJ1-1; no firm D call. The germline gives CDR1 SGHTA, CDR2 FQGNSA. Trimming took off 1 base at V and 7 bases at J, with 10 bases between the two ends. The CDR3 is made up of 13 amino acids. The CDR3, as DNA: TGTGCCAGCAGCTTAGACCGGAGCGTTGAAGCTTTCTTT. It codes for CASSLDRSVEAFF. Complete variable domain (other parts from reference TRBV7-2 and TRBJ1-1): GAGVSQSPSNKVTEKGKDVELRCDPISGHTALYWYRQSLGQGLEFLIYFQGNSAPDKSGLPSDRFSAERTGGSVSTLTIQRTQQEDSAVYLCASSLDRSVEAFFGQGTRLTVV.

This clone was recorded a few times. The chain links TRBV6-1 to TRBJ2-7; 12 bases agree with TRBD2. Germline V gene sequence: CDR1 MNHNS, CDR2 SASEGT. This CDR3 has 16 residues. The junction had 4 bases not matched to a gene; V was cut back by 1 base and J by 3 bases. CDR3 DNA sequence: TGTGCCAGCAGTGAAGGGACTAGCGGGGCAATCTACGAGCAGTACTTC. This codes for CASSEGTSGAIYEQYF.

The rearrangement joins TRBV29-1 to TRBJ2-2; no definite D call. From germline, CDR1 is SQVTM and CDR2 ANQGSEA. Between the trimmed V and J ends, which lost 5 bases and 3 bases, there was a span of 10 bases. The CDR3 loop spans 13 amino acids. In DNA form, the CDR3 reads TGCAGCGTTTACGCGCCTTACACCGGGGAGCTGTTTTTT. Translated: CSVYAPYTGELFF.

The genes are TRBV27 and TRBJ2-7; D gene ambiguous. The V end was cut by 5 bases, the J end by 3 bases, with 5 bases between. Germline V gives CDR1 MNHEY, CDR2 SMNVEV (reference sequence). This CDR3 spans 11 amino acids. The CDR3: CASSDFYEQYF. The CDR3 nucleotides read TGTGCCAGCAGTGACTTCTACGAGCAGTACTTC.